The present entry profiles one TCR beta chain with its context. Antigen unknown. This specimen comes from a study of cytomegalovirus exposure and HLA in healthy donors. The PCR ran on 60 Vbeta and 13 Jbeta primers. Profiled with immunoSEQ multiplex PCR; TCRdb holds only in-frame clones, not every one. Seen here are around 72,000 clones, around three quarters observed once, and the top ten hold about 6%. From germline, CDR1 is MNHEY and CDR2 SMNVEV (reference sequence). Trimming pared 6 bases from V and 8 bases from J, leaving 16 bases between. The CDR3 consists of 14 residues. Whole-study results and caveats: Trimming of TCR beta V- and J-genes showed a link, identified in a later analysis, to a missense DCLRE1C variant.

The chain uses TRBV27 and TRBJ1-4; D is perhaps TRBD1 (6 bases). The TCR was taken from a man aged 50-59 years in good health and CMV-seronegative. The sequenced sample consisted of PBMCs. The CDR3 region has the DNA TGTGCCAGCAGCGAGATCCGGGACATCGAAAAACTGTTTTTT. It translates to CASSEIRDIEKLFF.